This T cell receptor (beta chain) stems from a study of blood T cells in healthy people across ages. V was cut by 4 bases and J by 3 bases, with 12 bases left in between. The CDR3 runs 14 residues. Germline V lookup: CDR1 SNHLY, CDR2 FYNNEI. Combining a sample-barcoded 5' primer with a J-beta primer mix, a second PCR ran for roughly 7 to 12 cycles. TCRdb re-called the 5' RACE reads with MiXCR, one entry per CDR3 protein. This table holds 1,500,000 or so distinct CDR3 sequences, roughly 59% found once. Researchers isolated at least 6 million PBMCs per sample. Sequenced: blood. The chain links TRBV2 to TRBJ1-1; D not resolved. The receptor was isolated from a man between 18 and 35 years old in good health. The CDR3 nucleotides read TGTGCCAGCAGTGGAACGGGTTATTACACTGAAGCTTTCTTT. The encoded protein is CASSGTGYYTEAFF. Using reference TRBV2 and TRBJ1-1 for the parts outside the CDR3, the full variable domain is EPEVTQTPSHQVTQMGQEVILRCVPISNHLYFYWYRQILGQKVEFLVSFYNNEISEKSEIFDDQFSVERPDGSNFTLKIRSTKLEDSAMYFCASSGTGYYTEAFFGQGTRLTVV.